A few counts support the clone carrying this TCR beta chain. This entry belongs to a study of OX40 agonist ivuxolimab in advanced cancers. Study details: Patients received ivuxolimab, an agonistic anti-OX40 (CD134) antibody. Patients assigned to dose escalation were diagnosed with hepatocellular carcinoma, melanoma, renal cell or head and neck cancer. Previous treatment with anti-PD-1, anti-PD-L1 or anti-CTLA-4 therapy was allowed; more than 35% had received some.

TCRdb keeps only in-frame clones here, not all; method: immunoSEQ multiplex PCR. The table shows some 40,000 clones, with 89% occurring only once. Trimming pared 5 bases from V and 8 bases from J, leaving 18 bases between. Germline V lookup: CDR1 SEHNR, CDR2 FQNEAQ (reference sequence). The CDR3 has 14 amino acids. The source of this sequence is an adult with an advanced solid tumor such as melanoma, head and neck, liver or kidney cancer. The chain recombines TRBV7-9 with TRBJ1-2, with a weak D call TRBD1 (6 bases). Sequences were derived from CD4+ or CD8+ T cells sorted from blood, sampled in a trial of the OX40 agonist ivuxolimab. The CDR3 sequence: CASSVQQGWEGYTF. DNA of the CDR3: TGTGCCAGCAGCGTGCAACAGGGATGGGAAGGCTACACCTTC.